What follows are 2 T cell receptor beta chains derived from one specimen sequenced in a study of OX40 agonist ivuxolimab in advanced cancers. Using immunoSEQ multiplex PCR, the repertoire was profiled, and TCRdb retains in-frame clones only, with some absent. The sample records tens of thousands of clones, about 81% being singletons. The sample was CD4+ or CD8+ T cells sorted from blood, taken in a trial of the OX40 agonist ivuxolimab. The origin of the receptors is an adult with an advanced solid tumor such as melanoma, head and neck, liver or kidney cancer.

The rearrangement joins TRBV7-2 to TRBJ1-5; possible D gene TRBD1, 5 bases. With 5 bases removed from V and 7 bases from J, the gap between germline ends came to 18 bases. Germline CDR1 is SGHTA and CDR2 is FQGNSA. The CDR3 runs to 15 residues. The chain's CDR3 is CASSPSRDGGQPQHF. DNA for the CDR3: TGTGCCAGCAGCCCGAGCCGGGACGGCGGGCAGCCCCAGCATTTT.

CDR3 amino acids: CASSNLGGRGKDTQYF. Written as DNA, the CDR3 is TGTGCCAGCAGCAACCTGGGCGGGAGAGGGAAAGATACGCAGTATTTT. The V gene is TRBV28, the J gene TRBJ2-3, with 7 bases fitting TRBD2. This CDR3 has 16 amino acids. Germline trimming cut 6 bases from V and 5 bases from J; bases unmatched to any gene: 14. The germline V gene encodes CDR1 MDHEN and CDR2 SYDVKM.